The clone carrying this T cell receptor (beta chain) was counted at least ten times. Its target is unknown. This CDR3 contains 15 residues. Germline assignment: CDR1 SGHTA and CDR2 FQGTGA. The germline V and J ends were trimmed by 5 bases and 2 bases, with 14 bases remaining between them. The sorted Tregs were CD4+CD25+CD127-/low cells. Constant-region reverse primers amplified full-length variable regions, followed by semi-nested Nested Universal Primer A PCR. MiXCR was run by TCRdb on the 5' RACE reads, yielding one entry per CDR3 protein. The data hold about 57,000 distinct CDR3 sequences, with 26% observed a single time. Study-level findings and limits: The larger cohort examined one V-J beta rearrangement, not whole repertoires. Tumor memory CD4+ T cell TCR gene usage was found to cluster with blood and lymph node memory CD4+ cells and with lymph node naive CD4+ cells. Greatest tumor Treg TCR overlap was with tumor naive CD4+ cells.

The rearrangement uses TRBV7-3 and TRBJ2-3; a weak D match, TRBD2 (6 bases). The clonotype comes from a female donor with breast cancer. Sequencing was performed on tumor-infiltrating Tregs sorted from the breast tumor. CDR3 DNA sequence: TGTGCCAGCAGCCCCGGGACTTTATTCACAGATACGCAGTATTTT. Its protein product is CASSPGTLFTDTQYF. Filled out from reference TRBV7-3 and TRBJ2-3, the complete variable domain reads GAGVSQTPSNKVTEKGKYVELRCDPISGHTALYWYRQSLGQGPEFLIYFQGTGAADDSGLPNDRFFAVRPEGSVSTLKIQRTERGDSAVYLCASSPGTLFTDTQYFGPGTRLTVL.